This entry lists 8 T cell receptor beta chains sequenced from one sample in a study of T cells in Graves' hyperthyroidism and ophthalmopathy. TCR beta CDR3 sequences were amplified from RNA transcripts. RT-PCR in the first round (using the HTBI primer set) targeted the TCR CDR3. One entry per CDR3 protein, called by TCRdb with MiXCR from the multiplex PCR reads. Of some 550,000 distinct CDR3 sequences listed, roughly 15% were seen once; the top ten hold more than 3%. The sequenced material came from blood. The source of these receptors is a woman aged 40 to 50 with Graves' ophthalmopathy.

Many counts were recorded for this clonotype. The V call is TRBV5-1, the J call TRBJ2-7, with D maybe TRBD2 (7 bases). Trimming stripped 2 bases from V and 6 bases from J, with 12 bases between. The length of the CDR3 is 13 residues. In germline, CDR1 is SGHRS, CDR2 YFSETQ. The CDR3 DNA reads TGCGCCAGCAGCTTTGGGGGCGGGGGCGAGCAGTACTTC. It specifies CASSFGGGGEQYF.

This clonotype has just a few counts. V and J are TRBV7-9 and TRBJ2-3, with 8 positions matching TRBD2. Germline CDR1 SEHNR, CDR2 FQNEAQ (reference sequence). V lost 8 bases to trimming and J lost 0 bases; unmatched junction nucleotides: 4. The CDR3 runs to 14 residues. The CDR3 DNA is TGTGCCAGCTACCGGGGGGGGAGCACAGATACGCAGTATTTT. It encodes CASYRGGSTDTQYF.

In its sample, this clonotype was seen many times. The chain has TRBV20-1 and TRBJ2-1; possible D gene TRBD1, 6 bases. The CDR3 covers 13 residues. V lost 6 bases and J lost 3, with 12 bases in between. Germline assignment: CDR1 DFQATT and CDR2 SNEGSKA (reference sequence). CDR3 sequence: CSAGDRSYNEQFF. In DNA, the CDR3 is TGCAGTGCAGGAGACAGGAGCTACAATGAGCAGTTCTTC.

With regard to this clonotype: Given a much more abundant clone one base away, this may be a read error. The chain joins TRBV13 to TRBJ1-1, with 7 bases identical to TRBD1. The CDR3 runs to 12 residues. Germline CDR1 is PRHDT and CDR2 is FYEKMQ (reference sequence). Unmatched junction bases numbered 3, after V lost 10 bases and J lost 1 base. Written as DNA, the CDR3 is TGTGCCACCGGACAGGCGAACACTGAAGCTTTCTTT. Its protein product is CATGQANTEAFF. Full variable domain (remainder filled in from reference TRBV13 and TRBJ1-1): AAGVIQSPRHLIKEKRETATLKCYPIPRHDTVYWYQQGPGQDPQFLISFYEKMQSDKGSIPDRFSAQQFSDYHSELNMSSLELGDSALYFCATGQANTEAFFGQGTRLTVV.

This clonotype showed up many times. The chain carries TRBV11-1 and TRBJ1-6; tentatively, D is TRBD1 (5 bases). Germline V gene sequence: CDR1 SGHAT, CDR2 FQDESV (reference sequence). CDR3 size: 14 residues. Deletions cut 2 bases from V and 10 bases from J, with 12 bases between. The CDR3 sequence is CASSLTLWGSPLHF. DNA for the CDR3: TGTGCCAGCAGCTTAACGCTTTGGGGGTCACCCCTCCACTTT.

A few counts support this clonotype. The rearrangement links TRBV19 to TRBJ2-3; D might be TRBD1 or TRBD2, each matching 6 bases. V shed 6 bases and J shed 6 bases, with 16 bases lying between them. The CDR3 sequence is 14 residues long. Germline CDR1 LNHDA, CDR2 SQIVND (reference sequence). CDR3 amino acids: CASSGGGEWDTQYF. In DNA, the CDR3 is TGTGCCAGTAGCGGGGGCGGGGAATGGGATACGCAGTATTTT.

This clonotype was picked up a small number of times. The chain is built from TRBV3-1 and TRBJ2-1, with 10 bases matching TRBD2. CDR1 LGHDT and CDR2 YNNKEL come from the germline V gene (reference sequence). The CDR3 length is 15 residues. J was trimmed by 6 bases and V by 4 bases; bases with no gene match: 6. The CDR3 reads CASSRTSGAPNEQFF. The CDR3 nucleotides read TGTGCCAGCAGCCGGACTAGCGGAGCCCCCAATGAGCAGTTCTTC.

This clonotype was counted ten times or more. The chain has TRBV7-8 and TRBJ2-7; D unclear. Trimming removed 0 bases from V and 2 bases from J, with 5 bases in between. Germline V gene lookup returns CDR1 SGHVS and CDR2 FQNEAQ. CDR3 size: 13 residues. The CDR3 is CASSLASTYEQYF. The CDR3 DNA reads TGTGCCAGCAGCTTAGCTTCGACCTACGAGCAGTACTTC.